Following are 27 T cell receptor beta chains from one sample sequenced in a study of OX40 agonist ivuxolimab in advanced cancers. The data were produced by immunoSEQ multiplex PCR, yet TCRdb's version contains in-frame clones alone and is incomplete. This sample has fewer than 80,000 clones, with 70% to 80% found just once. The source was CD4+ or CD8+ T cells sorted from blood, collected in a trial of the OX40 agonist ivuxolimab. The receptors originated from an adult with an advanced solid tumor such as melanoma, head and neck, liver or kidney cancer.

The genes are TRBV28 and TRBJ1-2; 7 bases fit TRBD1. The CDR3 extends over 15 amino acids. CDR1 is MDHEN and CDR2 is SYDVKM in the germline V gene. After removal of 6 bases from V and 4 bases from J, the junction contained 11 bases not matched to a gene. The chain's CDR3 is CASRHSSGQVYGYTF. DNA of the CDR3: TGTGCCAGCAGACACTCGTCAGGACAGGTCTATGGCTACACCTTC.

The chain has TRBV25-1 and TRBJ1-1, with a tentative D call TRBD1 (5 bases). The CDR3 is 13 residues long. Trimming removed 4 bases at V and 4 bases at J, with 10 bases between. Germline values: CDR1 MGHDK, CDR2 SYGVNS. The CDR3 spells CASSGAGITEAFF. The CDR3 nucleotides are TGTGCCAGCAGTGGGGCAGGGATCACTGAAGCTTTCTTT.

This clone was picked up a small number of times. The chain links TRBV11-2 to TRBJ2-3; tentative D call: TRBD2 (7 bases). V was trimmed by 0 bases and J by 7 bases, leaving 17 bases between them. This CDR3 contains 16 residues. Germline CDR1 SGHAT, CDR2 FQNNGV. CDR3 region: CASSLEGAGVGNTQYF. The CDR3 region has the DNA TGTGCCAGCAGCTTAGAGGGGGCGGGAGTGGGTAATACGCAGTATTTT.

This clone was detected a few times. This chain links TRBV28 with TRBJ2-4; 8 bases match TRBD2. J gave up 11 bases and V 5 bases, and 11 bases lay outside the gene matches. Germline loops: CDR1 MDHEN, CDR2 SYDVKM. This CDR3 comprises 14 residues. The CDR3 DNA is TGTGCCAGCAGTACCGCCCGGGAGGGACTGGTTCAGTACTTC. It translates to CASSTAREGLVQYF.

This sequence joins TRBV28 and TRBJ1-6, with a possible D match to TRBD1 (5 bases). The CDR3 has 15 amino acids. The V gene's germline CDR1 is MDHEN and CDR2 SYDVKM. Trimming pared 5 bases from V and 7 bases from J, leaving 15 bases between. The CDR3, as DNA: TGTGCCAGCAGTGGGGCAGGGAGCTGGAATTCACCCCTCCACTTT. Translated, it gives CASSGAGSWNSPLHF.

The chain combines TRBV5-1 with TRBJ1-2; D gene ambiguous. There are 13 residues in the CDR3. V lost 0 bases to trimming and J lost 4 bases, with 7 bases between them. The V gene's germline CDR1 is SGHRS and CDR2 YFSETQ. The CDR3 spells CASSLEISYGYTF. The DNA of the CDR3 is TGCGCCAGCAGCTTGGAAATTTCCTATGGCTACACCTTC.

The V gene is TRBV5-1, the J gene TRBJ2-3; 7 nucleotides match TRBD1. This CDR3 is built from 14 residues. The ends lost 7 bases at V and 2 bases at J; junction bases unmatched: 7. Germline CDR1 and CDR2: SGHRS and YFSETQ. The CDR3 DNA reads TGCGCCAGCGGCTACAGGGGACCCACAGATACGCAGTATTTT. Translating it yields CASGYRGPTDTQYF.

J is TRBJ2-1 and V is TRBV19; 9 bases agree with TRBD1. CDR1 LNHDA and CDR2 SQIVND come from the germline V gene (reference sequence). The ends lost 4 bases at V and 1 base at J; junction bases unmatched: 2. This CDR3 spans 15 amino acids. Here the CDR3 DNA reads TGTGCCAGTAGTACGACAGGGGGATCCTACAATGAGCAGTTCTTC. Translation gives CASSTTGGSYNEQFF.

This clone was observed a few times. The V gene is TRBV29-1, the J gene TRBJ1-2, with a tentative D call TRBD1 (6 bases). The CDR3 length is 12 residues. V was shortened by 7 bases and J by 8 bases, with 17 bases between the two germline ends. Germline V lookup: CDR1 SQVTM, CDR2 ANQGSEA. This CDR3 is CSARGQGSGYTF. In nucleotides, the CDR3 is TGCAGCGCCCGGGGCCAGGGGAGCGGCTACACCTTC.

This clone has just a few counts. The chain couples TRBV6-1 to TRBJ1-2; 7 bases agree with TRBD1. With 2 bases clipped from V and 8 bases from J, the junction kept 8 bases outside the gene matches. Germline-derived CDR1 and CDR2 are MNHNS and SASEGT. The CDR3 totals 14 residues. This CDR3 is CASSETQGSGGYTF. The CDR3 bases are TGTGCCAGCAGTGAAACACAGGGGAGTGGAGGCTACACCTTC.

V gene TRBV29-1 combines with J gene TRBJ1-1, with D perhaps matching TRBD1 (5 bases). Trimming removed 7 bases from V and 4 bases from J, with 16 bases in between. CDR1 and CDR2 (germline): SQVTM, ANQGSEA. This CDR3 is 13 amino acids long. The DNA for the CDR3 is TGCAGCGCCTCAGGGAGTTCGGGCACTGAAGCTTTCTTT. Translating gives CSASGSSGTEAFF.

V and J are TRBV18 and TRBJ1-2; D remains unclear. Germline V gene data show CDR1 as KGHSH and CDR2 as LQKENI. V was pared by 6 bases and J by 6 bases, with 14 bases between. CDR3 length: 13 amino acids. CDR3 in amino acids: CASSPTGVDGYTF. In nucleotides, the CDR3 is TGTGCCAGCTCCCCTACGGGCGTAGATGGCTACACCTTC. The full variable domain, rest sourced from reference TRBV18 and TRBJ1-2, is NAGVMQNPRHLVRRRGQEARLRCSPMKGHSHVYWYRQLPEEGLKFMVYLQKENIIDESGMPKERFSAEFPKEGPSILRIQQVVRGDSAAYFCASSPTGVDGYTFGSGTRLTVV.

The chain's CDR3 is CASRDISVPGELFF. DNA of the CDR3: TGTGCCAGCAGGGACATAAGTGTACCCGGGGAGCTGTTTTTT. This rearrangement joins TRBV28 to TRBJ2-2, with D tentatively TRBD1 (5 bases). V was trimmed by 6 bases and J by 6 bases, leaving 14 bases between them. This CDR3 contains 14 residues. Germline V CDR1 and CDR2: MDHEN, SYDVKM.

The genes are TRBV6-6 and TRBJ1-5; 10 nucleotides align to TRBD1. J lost 6 bases, V lost 6 bases, and 8 bases had no gene match. The germline V gene has CDR1 MNHNY and CDR2 SVGAGI (reference sequence). The CDR3 contains 15 residues. The CDR3 loop is CASSEGQGIIQPQHF. The CDR3 coding sequence is TGTGCCAGCAGCGAGGGACAGGGGATTATTCAGCCCCAGCATTTT.

The rearrangement links TRBV5-5 to TRBJ1-5, with 7 bases lining up with TRBD1. This CDR3 has 14 amino acids. Losses at the gene ends were 3 bases for V and 2 bases for J; bases not matched to a gene: 2. CDR1 is SGHKS and CDR2 is YYEKEE in the germline V gene (reference sequence). CDR3 loop: CASSSDRRNQPQHF. The CDR3 DNA reads TGTGCCAGCAGCTCGGACAGGCGCAATCAGCCCCAGCATTTT.

The chain employs TRBV7-8 and TRBJ2-1; 10 bases align to TRBD2. The germline V gene has CDR1 SGHVS and CDR2 FQNEAQ. CDR3 length: 16 amino acids. J was trimmed by 10 bases and V by 1 base; bases with no gene match: 10. The chain's CDR3 is CASSLVALAGDKEQFF. Here the CDR3 DNA reads TGTGCCAGCAGCTTAGTAGCTCTAGCGGGAGATAAGGAGCAGTTCTTC.

CDR3: CASSTPGGFWGYTF. In nucleotides, the CDR3 is TGTGCCAGCAGCACCCCTGGGGGTTTTTGGGGCTACACCTTC. The V and J genes are TRBV6-1 and TRBJ1-2; weak D call: TRBD1 (5 bases). CDR1 and CDR2 from the germline V gene are MNHNS and SASEGT. Trimming took 6 bases from V and 8 from J, leaving 19 bases between them. This CDR3 spans 14 amino acids.

This chain connects TRBV9 to TRBJ1-2; D is unresolved. CDR1 and CDR2 (germline): SGDLS, YYNGEE. Trimming left V 3 bases short and J 4 bases short, with 16 bases between. CDR3 length: 15 residues. The CDR3 DNA follows: TGTGCCAGCAGCGCAGAAACGGTCTGGGCCTATGGCTACACCTTC. This gives the protein CASSAETVWAYGYTF.

The rearrangement uses TRBV11-1 and TRBJ2-6; D gene uncertain. Between the trimmed V and J ends, which lost 7 bases and 1 base, there was a span of 5 bases. CDR1 is SGHAT and CDR2 is FQDESV in the germline V gene (reference sequence). CDR3 length equals 13 residues. The CDR3 DNA reads as TGTGCCAGCACCCCATCTGGGGCCAACGTCCTGACTTTC. This encodes CASTPSGANVLTF.

The chain links TRBV27 to TRBJ1-6; TRBD1 might be the D (6 bases). Between the trimmed V and J ends, which lost 5 bases and 0 bases, there was a span of 23 bases. The CDR3 covers 20 residues. The germline V gene has CDR1 MNHEY and CDR2 SMNVEV (reference sequence). The CDR3 DNA is TGTGCCAGCAGTCCACTTTTTCGGCAGGGGAAGCGCTCCTATAATTCACCCCTCCACTTT. Amino acids: CASSPLFRQGKRSYNSPLHF.

The genes are TRBV18 and TRBJ2-7; the match to TRBD1 covers 7 bases. This CDR3 is built from 13 residues. With V trimmed by 5 bases and J by 2 bases, 3 bases remained unmatched. From germline, CDR1 is KGHSH and CDR2 LQKENI. The DNA of the CDR3 is TGTGCCAGCTCATTCGGACAGGCCTACGAGCAGTACTTC. Protein product: CASSFGQAYEQYF.

The V call is TRBV6-5, the J call TRBJ2-3, with D tentatively TRBD2 (6 bases). The germline V gene has CDR1 MNHEY and CDR2 SVGAGI. Trimming removed 5 bases from V and 0 bases from J, with 9 bases in between. The CDR3 runs 14 residues. CDR3 sequence reads: CASSPGTSTDTQYF. The CDR3 DNA sequence: TGTGCCAGCAGTCCGGGGACTAGCACAGATACGCAGTATTTT.

CDR3 in DNA: TGTGCCTGGAGTCGAGAAGGAAAGTCCTACGAGCAGTACTTC. Translating gives CAWSREGKSYEQYF. The V call is TRBV30, the J call TRBJ2-7, with D unclear. The CDR3 runs 14 residues. Germline V gives CDR1 GTSNPN, CDR2 SVGIG (reference sequence). Trimming shortened V by 2 bases and J by 1 base, and 12 bases separated the two germline ends. Looking up the rest from reference TRBV30 and TRBJ2-7 gives the full variable domain: SQTIHQWPATLVQPVGSPLSLECTVEGTSNPNLYWYRQAAGRGLQLLFYSVGIGQISSEVPQNLSASRPQDRQFILSSKKLLLSDSGFYLCAWSREGKSYEQYFGPGTRLTVT.

The rearrangement uses TRBV5-1 and TRBJ2-3, with D perhaps TRBD2 (8 bases). The germline V gene has CDR1 SGHRS and CDR2 YFSETQ. V was clipped by 8 bases and J by 1 base, with 35 bases between them. There are 21 residues in the CDR3. CDR3 in DNA: TGCGCCAGGGTCACAGGGGAGGGGATTAAAAGCGGGAGTTCTGGCACAGATACGCAGTATTTT. Encoded protein: CARVTGEGIKSGSSGTDTQYF.

The CDR3 DNA sequence: TGTGCCAGCAGTTTATTTCAGGGCCAGCCCCAGCATTTT. It is translated as CASSLFQGQPQHF. This chain uses TRBV27 with TRBJ1-5; perhaps TRBD1 as D (5 bases). The CDR3 sequence is 13 residues long. Germline loops: CDR1 MNHEY, CDR2 SMNVEV (reference sequence). V was clipped by 1 base and J by 7 bases, with 8 bases between them.

This clone was recorded a few times. The chain joins TRBV11-2 to TRBJ1-2; TRBD1 matches at 7 bases. The CDR3 loop spans 15 amino acids. CDR1 is SGHAT, CDR2 FQNNGV, per germline. The V and J ends lost 5 bases and 4 bases, in that order; junction bases with no gene match: 10. CDR3 nucleotides: TGTGCCAGCAGCCCAAGACAGGGCCGAATCTATGGCTACACCTTC. Translation gives CASSPRQGRIYGYTF.

This chain joins TRBV5-1 and TRBJ1-1; weak D call: TRBD1 (5 bases). The V gene lost 1 base and the J gene lost 4 bases, with 11 bases spanning the gap. CDR1 and CDR2 from the germline V gene are SGHRS and YFSETQ. The CDR3 extends over 14 amino acids. CDR3 bases: TGCGCCAGCAGCTTGCAGGGATTGGGCACTGAAGCTTTCTTT. It encodes CASSLQGLGTEAFF.